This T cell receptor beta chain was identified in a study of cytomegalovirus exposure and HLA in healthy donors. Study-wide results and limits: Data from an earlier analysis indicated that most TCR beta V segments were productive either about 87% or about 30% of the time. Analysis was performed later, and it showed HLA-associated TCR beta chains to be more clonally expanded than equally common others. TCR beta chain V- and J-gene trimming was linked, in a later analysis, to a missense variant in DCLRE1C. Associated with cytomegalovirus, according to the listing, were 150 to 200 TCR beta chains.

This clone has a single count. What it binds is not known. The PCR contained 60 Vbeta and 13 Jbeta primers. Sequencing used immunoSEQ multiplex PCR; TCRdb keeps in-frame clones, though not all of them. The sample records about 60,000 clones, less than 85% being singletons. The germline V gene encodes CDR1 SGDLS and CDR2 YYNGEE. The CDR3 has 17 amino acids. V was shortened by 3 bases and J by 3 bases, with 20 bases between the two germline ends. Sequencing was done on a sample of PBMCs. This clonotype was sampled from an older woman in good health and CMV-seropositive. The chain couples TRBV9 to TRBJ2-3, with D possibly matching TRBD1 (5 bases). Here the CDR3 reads CASSALLGVGVTDTQYF. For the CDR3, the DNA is TGTGCCAGCAGCGCGCTGCTTGGGGTAGGGGTAACAGATACGCAGTATTTT.